Presented here are 2 T cell receptor beta chains from one specimen sequenced in a study of Ad26.COV2.S vaccination and SARS-CoV-2 variants (dated by TCRdb to about 2021). This specimen's treatment or condition label, interpreted: roughly 20 received Ad26.COV2.S at low or high dose, single or two shots; 5 received placebo; per-sample allocation not given. For vaccine and placebo recipients, the sequenced repertoires came from samples collected on day 63 after the first injection. Libraries were constructed by the immunoSEQ multiplex PCR assay. The table was pulled from immuneACCESS by TCRdb, which kept in-frame rearrangements only. Such tables lose some clones; where checked, under half of the loss comes from unresolved V genes, and the rest has no known cause. The sample contains roughly 510,000 clones, roughly 87% of them found a single time. The ten largest clonotypes hold about 13% of the sample.

The sequencing used peripheral blood, collected in a trial of Ad26.COV2.S vaccine versus placebo. These receptors all come from a person between 18 and 65 years old who received the Ad26.COV2.S COVID-19 vaccine or a placebo.

The chain uses TRBV28 and TRBJ2-1; D possibly corresponds to TRBD1 (5 bases). The ends were cut back, 6 bases at V and 6 bases at J, with 12 bases in the middle. The length of the CDR3 is 13 residues. Per the germline V gene, CDR1 is MDHEN and CDR2 is SYDVKM. The CDR3 loop is CASRSGPFNEQFF. The CDR3 bases are TGTGCCAGCAGGTCAGGGCCTTTCAATGAGCAGTTCTTC.

This chain joins TRBV29-1 and TRBJ1-5; 8 bases match TRBD1. Germline trimming cut 4 bases from V and 3 bases from J; bases unmatched to any gene: 2. Germline CDR1 is SQVTM and CDR2 is ANQGSEA. The CDR3 runs 13 residues. CDR3 residues: CSVGQGYNQPQHF. In nucleotides, the CDR3 is TGCAGCGTTGGACAGGGGTACAATCAGCCCCAGCATTTT.